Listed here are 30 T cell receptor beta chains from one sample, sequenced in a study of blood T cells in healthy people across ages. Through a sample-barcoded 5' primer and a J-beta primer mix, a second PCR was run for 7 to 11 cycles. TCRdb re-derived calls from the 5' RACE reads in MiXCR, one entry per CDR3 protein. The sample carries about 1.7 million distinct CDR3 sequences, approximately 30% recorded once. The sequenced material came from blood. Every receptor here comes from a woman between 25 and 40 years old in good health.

CDR3 in amino acids: CASSGLTTPDTQYF. The CDR3 coding sequence is TGTGCCAGCAGTGGCTTGACCACCCCAGATACGCAGTATTTT. The chain carries TRBV2 and TRBJ2-3; D ambiguous. The V and J ends lost 4 bases and 4 bases respectively, with 12 bases between them. The CDR3 has 14 residues. Germline V gene sequence: CDR1 SNHLY, CDR2 FYNNEI.

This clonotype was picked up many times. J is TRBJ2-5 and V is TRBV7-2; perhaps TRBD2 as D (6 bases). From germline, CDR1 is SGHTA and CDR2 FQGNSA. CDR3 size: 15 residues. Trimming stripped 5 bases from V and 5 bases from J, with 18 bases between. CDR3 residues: CASSPSGGAGETQYF. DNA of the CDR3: TGTGCCAGCAGCCCCTCCGGGGGAGCAGGGGAGACCCAGTACTTC.

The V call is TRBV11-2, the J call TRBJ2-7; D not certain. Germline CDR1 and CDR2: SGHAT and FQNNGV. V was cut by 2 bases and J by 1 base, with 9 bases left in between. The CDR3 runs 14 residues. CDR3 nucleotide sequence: TGTGCCAGCAGCTTAAGGTCCAGGTCCTACGAGCAGTACTTC. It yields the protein CASSLRSRSYEQYF.

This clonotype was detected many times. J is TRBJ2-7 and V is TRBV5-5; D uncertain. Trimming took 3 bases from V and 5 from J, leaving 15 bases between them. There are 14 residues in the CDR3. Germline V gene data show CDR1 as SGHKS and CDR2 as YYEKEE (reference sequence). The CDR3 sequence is CASSSSRSMNEQYF. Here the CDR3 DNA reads TGTGCCAGCAGCTCCTCTCGGTCGATGAACGAGCAGTACTTC.

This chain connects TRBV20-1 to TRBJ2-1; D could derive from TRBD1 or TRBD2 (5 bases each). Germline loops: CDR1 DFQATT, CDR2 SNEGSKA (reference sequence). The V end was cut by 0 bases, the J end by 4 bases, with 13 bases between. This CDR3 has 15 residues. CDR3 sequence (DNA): TGCAGTGCTAGAGAACCGGGGCAGCCATACAATGAGCAGTTCTTC. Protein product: CSAREPGQPYNEQFF.

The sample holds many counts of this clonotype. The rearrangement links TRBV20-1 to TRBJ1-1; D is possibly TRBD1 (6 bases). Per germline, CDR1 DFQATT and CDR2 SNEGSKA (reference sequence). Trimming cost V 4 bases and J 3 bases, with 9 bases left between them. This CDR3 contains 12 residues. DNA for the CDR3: TGCAGTGCTAAGGGGGGGGACACTGAAGCTTTCTTT. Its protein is CSAKGGDTEAFF.

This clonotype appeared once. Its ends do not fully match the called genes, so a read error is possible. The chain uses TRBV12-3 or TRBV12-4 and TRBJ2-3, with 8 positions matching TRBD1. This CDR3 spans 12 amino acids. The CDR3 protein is CASSTGTGTQYF. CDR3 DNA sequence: TGTGCCAGCAGCACAGGGACAGGTACGCAGTATTTT.

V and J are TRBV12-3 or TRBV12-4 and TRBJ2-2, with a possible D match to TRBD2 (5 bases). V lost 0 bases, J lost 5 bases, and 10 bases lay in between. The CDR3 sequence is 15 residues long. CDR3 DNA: TGTGCCAGCAGTTTAGCCACTAGTCGTACCGGGGAGCTGTTTTTT. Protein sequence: CASSLATSRTGELFF.

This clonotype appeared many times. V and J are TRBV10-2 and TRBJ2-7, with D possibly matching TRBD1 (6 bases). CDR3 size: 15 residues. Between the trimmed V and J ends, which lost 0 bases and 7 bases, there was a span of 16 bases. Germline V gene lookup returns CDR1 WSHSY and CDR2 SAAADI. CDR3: CASSESWGQAVEQYF. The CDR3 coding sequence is TGCGCCAGCAGTGAGTCGTGGGGGCAGGCGGTAGAGCAGTACTTC.

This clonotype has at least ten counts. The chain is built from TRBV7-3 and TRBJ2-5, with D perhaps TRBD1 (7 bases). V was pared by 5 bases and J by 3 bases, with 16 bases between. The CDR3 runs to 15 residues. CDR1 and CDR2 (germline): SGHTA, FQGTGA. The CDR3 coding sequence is TGTGCCAGCAGCCCAGGGGGGAGGACTGAAGAGACCCAGTACTTC. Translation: CASSPGGRTEETQYF.

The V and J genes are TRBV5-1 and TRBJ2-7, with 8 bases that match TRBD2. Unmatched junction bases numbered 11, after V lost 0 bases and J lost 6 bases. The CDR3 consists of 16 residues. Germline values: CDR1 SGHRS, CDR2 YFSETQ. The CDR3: CASSLGERGPPFEQYF. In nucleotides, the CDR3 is TGCGCCAGCAGCTTGGGGGAGCGGGGGCCCCCCTTCGAGCAGTACTTC.

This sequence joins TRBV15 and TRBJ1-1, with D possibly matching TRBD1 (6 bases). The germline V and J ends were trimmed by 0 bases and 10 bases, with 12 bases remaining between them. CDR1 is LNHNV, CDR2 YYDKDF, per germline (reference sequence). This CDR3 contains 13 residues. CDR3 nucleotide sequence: TGTGCCACCAGCAGAGACGCTAGGGGGGGAGCTTTCTTT. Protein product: CATSRDARGGAFF.

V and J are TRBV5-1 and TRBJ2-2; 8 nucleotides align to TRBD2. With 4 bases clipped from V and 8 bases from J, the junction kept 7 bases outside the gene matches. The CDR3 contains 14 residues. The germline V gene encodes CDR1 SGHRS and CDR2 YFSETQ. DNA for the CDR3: TGCGCCAGCAGCACGGACCCTAGCGGGGGGGAGCTGTTTTTT. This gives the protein CASSTDPSGGELFF.

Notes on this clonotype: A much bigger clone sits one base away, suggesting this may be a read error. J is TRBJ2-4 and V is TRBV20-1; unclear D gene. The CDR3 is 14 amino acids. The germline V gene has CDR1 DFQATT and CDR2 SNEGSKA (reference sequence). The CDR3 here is CRARHQRRSSGQYF. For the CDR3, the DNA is TGCAGAGCTAGACACCAGCGTCGATCATCCGGGCAGTACTTC.

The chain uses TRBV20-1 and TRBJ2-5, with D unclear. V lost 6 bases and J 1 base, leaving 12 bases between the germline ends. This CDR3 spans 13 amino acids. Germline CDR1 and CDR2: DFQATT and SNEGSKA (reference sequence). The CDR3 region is CSAMGRPQETQYF. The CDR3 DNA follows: TGCAGTGCGATGGGCAGGCCCCAAGAGACCCAGTACTTC.

The CDR3 DNA reads TGCGCCAGCAGCCAAGGTGGACAGGGGACGAATACGCAGTATTTT. Translated: CASSQGGQGTNTQYF. The rearrangement joins TRBV4-3 to TRBJ2-3; 9 bases are shared with TRBD1. Trimming cost V 1 base and J 7 bases; bases outside gene matches: 6. The CDR3 has 15 residues. Germline V lookup: CDR1 LGHNA, CDR2 YSLEER.

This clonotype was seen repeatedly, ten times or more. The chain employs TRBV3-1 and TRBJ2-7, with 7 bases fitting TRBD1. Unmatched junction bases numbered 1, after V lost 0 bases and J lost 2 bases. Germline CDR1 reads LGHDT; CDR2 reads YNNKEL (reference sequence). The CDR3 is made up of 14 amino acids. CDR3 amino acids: CASSQEGQTYEQYF. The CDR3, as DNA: TGTGCCAGCAGCCAAGAGGGACAGACCTACGAGCAGTACTTC.

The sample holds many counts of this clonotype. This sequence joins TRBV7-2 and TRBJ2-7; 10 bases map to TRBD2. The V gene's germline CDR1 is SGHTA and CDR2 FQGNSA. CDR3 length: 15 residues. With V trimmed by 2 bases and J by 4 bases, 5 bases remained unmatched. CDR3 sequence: CASSLTGLADYEQYF. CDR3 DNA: TGTGCCAGCAGCTTAACCGGACTAGCGGATTACGAGCAGTACTTC.

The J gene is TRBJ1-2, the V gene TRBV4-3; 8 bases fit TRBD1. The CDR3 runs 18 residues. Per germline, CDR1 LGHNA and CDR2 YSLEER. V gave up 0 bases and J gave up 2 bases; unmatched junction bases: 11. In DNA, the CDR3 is TGCGCCAGCAGCCAAGATTGGGGGGCAGGGGGCCAAAACTATGGCTACACCTTC. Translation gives CASSQDWGAGGQNYGYTF.

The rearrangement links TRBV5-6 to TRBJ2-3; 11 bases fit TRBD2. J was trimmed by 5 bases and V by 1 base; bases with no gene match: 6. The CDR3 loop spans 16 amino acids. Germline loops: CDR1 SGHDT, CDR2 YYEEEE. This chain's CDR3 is CASSLKVLAGGDTQYF. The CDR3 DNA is TGTGCCAGCAGCTTGAAAGTCCTAGCGGGAGGAGATACGCAGTATTTT. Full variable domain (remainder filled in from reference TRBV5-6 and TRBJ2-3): DAGVTQSPTHLIKTRGQQVTLRCSPKSGHDTVSWYQQALGQGPQFIFQYYEEEERQRGNFPDRFSGHQFPNYSSELNVNALLLGDSALYLCASSLKVLAGGDTQYFGPGTRLTVL.

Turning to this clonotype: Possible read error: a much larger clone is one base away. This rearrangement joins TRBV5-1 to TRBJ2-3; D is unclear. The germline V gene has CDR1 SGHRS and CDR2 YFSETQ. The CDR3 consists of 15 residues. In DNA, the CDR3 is TGCGCCGGCAGTCCCCGGTTCGGAAACACAGATACGCAGTATTTT. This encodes CAGSPRFGNTDTQYF.

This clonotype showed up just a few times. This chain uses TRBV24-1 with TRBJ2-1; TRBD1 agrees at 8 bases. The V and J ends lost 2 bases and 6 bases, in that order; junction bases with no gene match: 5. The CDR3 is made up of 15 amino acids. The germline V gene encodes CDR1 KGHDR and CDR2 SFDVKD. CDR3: CATSDSGTGSNEQFF. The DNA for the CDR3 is TGTGCCACCAGTGATTCCGGGACAGGTAGCAATGAGCAGTTCTTC.

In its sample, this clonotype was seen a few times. The CDR3 region is CSAPPGVGSYNEQFF. The CDR3 DNA is TGCAGTGCCCCTCCCGGGGTAGGGTCCTACAATGAGCAGTTCTTC. This chain connects TRBV20-1 to TRBJ2-1, with a possible D match to TRBD2 (5 bases). In germline, CDR1 is DFQATT, CDR2 SNEGSKA (reference sequence). The V end lost 6 bases, the J end lost 1 base, and 16 bases lay between the germline ends. The CDR3 totals 15 residues.

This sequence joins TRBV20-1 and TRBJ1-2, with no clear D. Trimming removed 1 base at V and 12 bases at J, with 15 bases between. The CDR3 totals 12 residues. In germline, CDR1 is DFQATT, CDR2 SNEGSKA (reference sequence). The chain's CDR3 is CSARVWDFGHTF. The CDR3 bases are TGCAGTGCTAGAGTCTGGGATTTCGGCCACACCTTC.

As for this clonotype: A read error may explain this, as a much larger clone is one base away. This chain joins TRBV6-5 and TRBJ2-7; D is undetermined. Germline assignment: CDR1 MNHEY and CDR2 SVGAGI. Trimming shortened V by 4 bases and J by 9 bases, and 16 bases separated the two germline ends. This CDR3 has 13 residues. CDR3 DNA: TGTGCCAGCAGTTCCACGGAATCGACGGGGCAGTACTTC. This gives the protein CASSSTESTGQYF.

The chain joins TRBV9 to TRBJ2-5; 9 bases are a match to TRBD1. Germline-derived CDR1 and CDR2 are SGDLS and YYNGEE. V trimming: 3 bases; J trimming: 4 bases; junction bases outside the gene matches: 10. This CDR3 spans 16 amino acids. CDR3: CASSGTQGARGETQYF. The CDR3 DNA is TGTGCCAGCAGCGGAACACAGGGGGCGCGAGGAGAGACCCAGTACTTC.

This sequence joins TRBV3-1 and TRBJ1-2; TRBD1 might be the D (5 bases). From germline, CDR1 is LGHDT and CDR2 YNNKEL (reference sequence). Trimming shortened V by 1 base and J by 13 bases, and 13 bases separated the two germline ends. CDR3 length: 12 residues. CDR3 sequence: CASSQVGPVPTF. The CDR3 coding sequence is TGTGCCAGCAGCCAAGTGGGGCCGGTCCCCACCTTC.

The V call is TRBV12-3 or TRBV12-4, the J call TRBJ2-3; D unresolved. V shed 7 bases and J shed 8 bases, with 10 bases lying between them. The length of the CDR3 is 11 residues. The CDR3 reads CASIGSGTQYF. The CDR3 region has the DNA TGTGCCAGCATCGGGTCGGGTACGCAGTATTTT.

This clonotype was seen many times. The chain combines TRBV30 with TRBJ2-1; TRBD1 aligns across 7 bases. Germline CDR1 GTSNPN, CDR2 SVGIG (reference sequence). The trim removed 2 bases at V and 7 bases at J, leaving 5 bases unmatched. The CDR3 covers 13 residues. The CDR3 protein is CAWSSQGRNEQFF. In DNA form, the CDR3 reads TGTGCCTGGAGTTCACAGGGGAGAAATGAGCAGTTCTTC.

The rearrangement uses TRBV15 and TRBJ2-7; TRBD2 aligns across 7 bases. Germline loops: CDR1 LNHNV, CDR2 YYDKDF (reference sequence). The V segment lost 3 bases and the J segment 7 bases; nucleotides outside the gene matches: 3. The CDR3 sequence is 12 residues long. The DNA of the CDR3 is TGTGCCACCAGCAGGTTCGGGGGGGAGCAGTACTTC. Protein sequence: CATSRFGGEQYF.